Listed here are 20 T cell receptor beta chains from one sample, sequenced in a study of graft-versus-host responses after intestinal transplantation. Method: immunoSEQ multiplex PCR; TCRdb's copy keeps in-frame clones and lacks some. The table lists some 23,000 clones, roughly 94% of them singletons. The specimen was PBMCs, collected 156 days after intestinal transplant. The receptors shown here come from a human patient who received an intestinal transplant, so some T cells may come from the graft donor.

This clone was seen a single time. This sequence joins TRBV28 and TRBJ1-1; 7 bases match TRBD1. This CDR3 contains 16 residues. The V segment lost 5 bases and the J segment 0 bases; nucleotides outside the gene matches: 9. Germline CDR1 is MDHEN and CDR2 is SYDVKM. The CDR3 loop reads CASSLPTGHMNTEAFF. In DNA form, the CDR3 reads TGTGCCAGCAGTCTACCGACAGGGCACATGAACACTGAAGCTTTCTTT.

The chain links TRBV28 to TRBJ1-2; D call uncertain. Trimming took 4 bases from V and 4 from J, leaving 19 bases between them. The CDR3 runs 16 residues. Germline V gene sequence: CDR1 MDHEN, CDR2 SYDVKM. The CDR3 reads CASSSFPDRRVYGYTF. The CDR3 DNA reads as TGTGCCAGCAGTTCCTTTCCCGACCGGCGGGTCTATGGCTACACCTTC.

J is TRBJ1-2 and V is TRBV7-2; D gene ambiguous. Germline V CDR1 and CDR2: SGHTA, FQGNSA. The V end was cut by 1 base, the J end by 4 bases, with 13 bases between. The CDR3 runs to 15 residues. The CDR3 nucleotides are TGTGCCAGCAGCTTAGAACGTCGATCCGGCTATGGCTACACCTTC. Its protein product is CASSLERRSGYGYTF. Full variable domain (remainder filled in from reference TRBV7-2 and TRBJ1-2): GAGVSQSPSNKVTEKGKDVELRCDPISGHTALYWYRQSLGQGLEFLIYFQGNSAPDKSGLPSDRFSAERTGGSVSTLTIQRTQQEDSAVYLCASSLERRSGYGYTFGSGTRLTVV.

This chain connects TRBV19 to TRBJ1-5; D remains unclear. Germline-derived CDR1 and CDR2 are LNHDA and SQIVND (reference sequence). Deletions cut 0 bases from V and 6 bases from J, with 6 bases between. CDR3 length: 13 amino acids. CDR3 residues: CASSIDRGQPQHF. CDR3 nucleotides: TGTGCCAGTAGTATAGATCGGGGTCAGCCCCAGCATTTT.

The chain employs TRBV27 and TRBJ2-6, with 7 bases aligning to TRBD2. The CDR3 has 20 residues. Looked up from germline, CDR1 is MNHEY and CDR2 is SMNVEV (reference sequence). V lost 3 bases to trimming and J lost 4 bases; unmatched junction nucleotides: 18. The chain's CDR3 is CASSFTRRGMSSSGANVLTF. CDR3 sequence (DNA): TGTGCCAGCAGTTTCACCCGGCGGGGGATGAGTAGCTCAGGGGCCAACGTCCTGACTTTC.

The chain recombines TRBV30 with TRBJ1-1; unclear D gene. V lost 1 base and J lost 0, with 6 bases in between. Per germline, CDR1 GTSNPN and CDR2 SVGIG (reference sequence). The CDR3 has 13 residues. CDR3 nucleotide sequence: TGTGCCTGGAGTGAGGGAATGAACACTGAAGCTTTCTTT. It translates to CAWSEGMNTEAFF.

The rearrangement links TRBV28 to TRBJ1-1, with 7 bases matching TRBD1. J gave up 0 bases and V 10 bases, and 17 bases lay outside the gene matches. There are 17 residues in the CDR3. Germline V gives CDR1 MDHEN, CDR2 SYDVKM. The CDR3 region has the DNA TGTGCCACCGACAGCCCCCCGGGGACAGCCATGAACACTGAAGCTTTCTTT. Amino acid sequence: CATDSPPGTAMNTEAFF.

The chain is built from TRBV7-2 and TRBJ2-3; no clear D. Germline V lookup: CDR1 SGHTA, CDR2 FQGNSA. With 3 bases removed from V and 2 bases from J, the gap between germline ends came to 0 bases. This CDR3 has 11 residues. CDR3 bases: TGTGCCAGCAGCTTCACAGATACGCAGTATTTT. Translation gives CASSFTDTQYF.

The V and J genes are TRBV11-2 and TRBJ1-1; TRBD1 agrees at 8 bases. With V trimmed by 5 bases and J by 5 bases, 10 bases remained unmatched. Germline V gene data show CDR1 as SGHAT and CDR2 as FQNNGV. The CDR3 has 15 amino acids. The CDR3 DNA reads TGTGCCAGCAGCCCCAGACAGGGGTCGGGAACTGAAGCTTTCTTT. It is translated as CASSPRQGSGTEAFF.

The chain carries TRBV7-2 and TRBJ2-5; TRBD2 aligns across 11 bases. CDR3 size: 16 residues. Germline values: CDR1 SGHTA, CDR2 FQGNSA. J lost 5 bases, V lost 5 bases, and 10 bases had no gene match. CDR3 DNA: TGTGCCAGCAGCCGACGACTAGCGGGGACCGTGGAGACCCAGTACTTC. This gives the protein CASSRRLAGTVETQYF.

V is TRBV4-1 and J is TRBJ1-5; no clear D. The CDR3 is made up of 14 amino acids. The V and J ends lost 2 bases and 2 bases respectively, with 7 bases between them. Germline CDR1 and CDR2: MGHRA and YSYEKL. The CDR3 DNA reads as TGCGCCAGCAGCCAAATATTACGCAATCAGCCCCAGCATTTT. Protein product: CASSQILRNQPQHF.

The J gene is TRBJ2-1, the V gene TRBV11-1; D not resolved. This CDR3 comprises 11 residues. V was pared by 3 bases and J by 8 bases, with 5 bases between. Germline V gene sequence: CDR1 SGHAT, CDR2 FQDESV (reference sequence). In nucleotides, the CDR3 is TGTGCCAGCAGCTTGGGTTATGAGCAGTTCTTC. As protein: CASSLGYEQFF.

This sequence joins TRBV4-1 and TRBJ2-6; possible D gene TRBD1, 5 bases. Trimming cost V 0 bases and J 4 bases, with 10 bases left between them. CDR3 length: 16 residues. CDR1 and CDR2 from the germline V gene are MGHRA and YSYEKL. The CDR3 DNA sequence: TGCGCCAGCAGCCAAGATGACAGTTTAGGGGCCAACGTCCTGACTTTC. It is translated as CASSQDDSLGANVLTF.

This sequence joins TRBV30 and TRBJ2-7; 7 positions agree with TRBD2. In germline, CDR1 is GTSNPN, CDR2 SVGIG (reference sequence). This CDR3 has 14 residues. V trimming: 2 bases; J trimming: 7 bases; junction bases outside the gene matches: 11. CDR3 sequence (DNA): TGTGCCTGGAGTATGAATCCTAGCGGATGGGAGCAGTACTTC. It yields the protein CAWSMNPSGWEQYF.

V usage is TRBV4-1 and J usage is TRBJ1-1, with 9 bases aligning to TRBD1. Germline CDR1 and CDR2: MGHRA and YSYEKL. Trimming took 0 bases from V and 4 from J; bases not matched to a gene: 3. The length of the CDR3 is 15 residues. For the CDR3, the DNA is TGCGCCAGCAGCCAAGAGGGACAGGGAGGCACTGAAGCTTTCTTT. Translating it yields CASSQEGQGGTEAFF.

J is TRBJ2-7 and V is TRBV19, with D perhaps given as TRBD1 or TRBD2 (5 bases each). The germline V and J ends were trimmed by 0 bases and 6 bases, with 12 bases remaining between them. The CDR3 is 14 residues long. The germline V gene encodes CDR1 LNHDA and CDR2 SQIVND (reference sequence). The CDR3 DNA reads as TGTGCCAGTAGTATAGATCTCCGGGACGGCGAGCAGTACTTC. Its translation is CASSIDLRDGEQYF.

DNA for the CDR3: TGTGCCAGCAGCTGGGGGGAAGCGCTGGGATGGGAGACCCAGTACTTC. Translated, it gives CASSWGEALGWETQYF. The V call is TRBV11-2, the J call TRBJ2-5; possible D gene TRBD2, 6 bases. With 4 bases removed from V and 5 bases from J, the gap between germline ends came to 20 bases. This CDR3 region has 16 residues. CDR1 and CDR2 from the germline V gene are SGHAT and FQNNGV.

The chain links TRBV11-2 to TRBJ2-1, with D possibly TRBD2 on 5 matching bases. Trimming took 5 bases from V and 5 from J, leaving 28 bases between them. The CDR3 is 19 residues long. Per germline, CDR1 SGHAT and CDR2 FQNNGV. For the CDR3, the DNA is TGTGCCAGCAGCCCTGCGATCCACGGAGAACTAGAAAAACACAATGAGCAGTTCTTC. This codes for CASSPAIHGELEKHNEQFF.

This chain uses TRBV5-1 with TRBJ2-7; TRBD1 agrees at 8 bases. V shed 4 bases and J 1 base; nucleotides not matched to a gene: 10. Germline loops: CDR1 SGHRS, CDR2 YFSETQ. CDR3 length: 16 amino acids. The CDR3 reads CASSLTTGTGSYEQYF. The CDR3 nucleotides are TGCGCCAGCAGCCTGACGACCGGGACAGGTTCCTACGAGCAGTACTTC.

The CDR3 nucleotides read TGTGCCAGCAGCTCGCCCCCGGAGGCAGCGACAGATACGCAGTATTTT. Its translation: CASSSPPEAATDTQYF. V is TRBV5-8 and J is TRBJ2-3; D is possibly TRBD2 (5 bases). The V gene lost 3 bases and the J gene lost 3 bases, with 17 bases spanning the gap. CDR1 is SGHTS and CDR2 is YDEGEE in the germline V gene. The CDR3 contains 16 residues.